The 2 T cell receptor beta chains below all came from one sample that was sequenced in a study of shared clonotypes between healthy human individuals. Measured with immunoSEQ multiplex PCR; TCRdb has only the in-frame clones, and not every one. Of some 2.3 million clones in the sample, 93% are singletons; the top ten hold under 0.45%. Sequencing was done on a sample of naive CD4+ T cells from PBMCs. Subset noted: CD45RA+ positively selected. The receptors come from a young man in good health. Some clones in this sample may be carry-over from other donors' samples.

V gene TRBV7-2 combines with J gene TRBJ2-1, with D uncertain. CDR3 size: 12 residues. V gave up 0 bases and J gave up 15 bases, with 12 bases separating them. Germline lookup yields CDR1 SGHTA and CDR2 FQGNSA. CDR3 in DNA: TGTGCCAGCAGCTTAGCGTTAGCTAGATGGTTCTTC. Its protein product is CASSLALARWFF.

The chain links TRBV6-1 to TRBJ2-5, with D perhaps matching TRBD2 (5 bases). CDR1 and CDR2 (germline): MNHNS, SASEGT. The germline V and J ends were trimmed by 8 bases and 2 bases, with 18 bases remaining between them. CDR3 length equals 15 residues. The CDR3 nucleotides are TGTGCCAGCCGATCCGGCGAGGGCAGGCAAGAGACCCAGTACTTC. Encoded protein: CASRSGEGRQETQYF.